The 20 T cell receptor beta chains given below trace back to one sample, sequenced in a study of CD8 T cells in Susac syndrome. RNA, at about 0.45 to 1 ug, was reverse transcribed with random hexamers. TCRdb re-derived calls from the immunoSEQ multiplex PCR reads in MiXCR, one entry per CDR3 protein. This sample has roughly 150,000 distinct CDR3 sequences, with roughly 95% found just once. Sequences were obtained from CD8+ T cells from PBMCs. These receptors all stem from a human donor with multiple sclerosis.

This clonotype appeared a single time. The V gene is TRBV12-3 or TRBV12-4, the J gene TRBJ1-5, with D possibly being TRBD1 (5 bases). V gave up 4 bases and J gave up 4 bases, with 11 bases separating them. The CDR3 sequence is 14 residues long. The CDR3 protein is CASSSSDTNQPQHF. CDR3 nucleotides: TGTGCCAGCAGTTCCTCGGACACTAATCAGCCCCAGCATTTT.

The chain couples TRBV27 to TRBJ1-1, with no clear D. The CDR3 length is 13 residues. Germline CDR1 and CDR2: MNHEY and SMNVEV (reference sequence). V was pared by 4 bases and J by 0 bases, with 6 bases between. This chain's CDR3 is CASSWAMNTEAFF. CDR3 nucleotide sequence: TGTGCCAGCAGTTGGGCCATGAACACTGAAGCTTTCTTT.

A single count supports this clonotype. This rearrangement joins TRBV6-5 to TRBJ2-7, with D unresolved. Trimming left V 2 bases short and J 0 bases short, with 11 bases between. This CDR3 has 15 amino acids. Germline CDR1 is MNHEY and CDR2 is SVGAGI. The CDR3 coding sequence is TGTGCCAGCAGTTACGGACCGGCCAGCTCCTACGAGCAGTACGTC. Its translation: CASSYGPASSYEQYV.

CDR3 region: CASSQERGDHNEQFF. The CDR3 nucleotides read TGTGCCAGCAGCCAAGAGAGGGGGGACCACAATGAGCAGTTCTTC. The J gene is TRBJ2-1, the V gene TRBV3-1; tentatively, D is TRBD1 or TRBD2 (6 bases each). Germline lookup yields CDR1 LGHDT and CDR2 YNNKEL (reference sequence). V was shortened by 0 bases and J by 5 bases, with 11 bases between the two germline ends. CDR3 size: 15 residues.

The CDR3 DNA is TGTGCCAGCCGAGAGAGGACGGGGGTCACCTACAATGAGCAGTTCTTC. It codes for CASRERTGVTYNEQFF. This chain links TRBV13 with TRBJ2-1; D possibly corresponds to TRBD2 (6 bases). In germline, CDR1 is PRHDT, CDR2 FYEKMQ (reference sequence). Deletions cut 8 bases from V and 2 bases from J, with 19 bases between. CDR3 length: 16 amino acids.

This chain joins TRBV19 and TRBJ2-7; D ambiguous. Trimming removed 5 bases from V and 1 base from J, with 6 bases in between. Germline-derived CDR1 and CDR2 are LNHDA and SQIVND (reference sequence). This CDR3 is 12 amino acids long. The CDR3 coding sequence is TGTGCCAGTAGTCATGGGTCCTACGAGCAGTACTTC. Amino acid sequence: CASSHGSYEQYF.

The chain links TRBV6-2 or TRBV6-3 to TRBJ2-1, with 8 positions matching TRBD2. With 6 bases clipped from V and 10 bases from J, the junction kept 8 bases outside the gene matches. Germline lookup yields CDR1 MNHEY and CDR2 SVGEGT. The CDR3 length is 13 residues. The CDR3 here is CASSLGLAGEQFF. DNA for the CDR3: TGTGCCAGCAGCCTCGGACTAGCCGGGGAGCAGTTCTTC.

V is TRBV29-1 and J is TRBJ1-2; D gene unclear. Germline lookup yields CDR1 SQVTM and CDR2 ANQGSEA. V dropped 6 bases and J dropped 6 bases, with 14 bases sitting between them. This CDR3 has 12 amino acids. The CDR3 is CSVLRGSNGYTF. DNA for the CDR3: TGCAGCGTGCTTCGAGGTAGCAATGGCTACACCTTC.

The chain carries TRBV20-1 and TRBJ2-5; no firm D call. With 3 bases removed from V and 0 bases from J, the gap between germline ends came to 11 bases. CDR1 is DFQATT and CDR2 is SNEGSKA in the germline V gene (reference sequence). The CDR3 has 14 residues. CDR3: CSASASQYQETQYF. The CDR3, as DNA: TGCAGTGCTAGTGCGTCACAGTACCAAGAGACCCAGTACTTC.

V and J are TRBV25-1 and TRBJ1-4; maybe TRBD1 (5 bases). The CDR3 sequence is 11 residues long. Germline lookup yields CDR1 MGHDK and CDR2 SYGVNS. The ends were cut back, 8 bases at V and 14 bases at J, with 15 bases in the middle. This chain's CDR3 is CASGGMAHLFF. The DNA for the CDR3 is TGTGCCAGCGGGGGAATGGCTCATCTGTTTTTT.

The chain couples TRBV29-1 to TRBJ2-3; 9 nucleotides align to TRBD2. With V trimmed by 2 bases and J by 0 bases, 3 bases remained unmatched. The CDR3 covers 15 residues. Per the germline V gene, CDR1 is SQVTM and CDR2 is ANQGSEA. CDR3 bases: TGCAGCGTTGAATCTAGCGGGGCTAGCACAGATACGCAGTATTTT. Its translation: CSVESSGASTDTQYF.

The chain employs TRBV13 and TRBJ2-1; 7 nucleotides align to TRBD2. Per germline, CDR1 PRHDT and CDR2 FYEKMQ (reference sequence). CDR3 length equals 17 residues. V lost 4 bases to trimming and J lost 2 bases; unmatched junction nucleotides: 11. The CDR3 here is CASSYEAGYEAYNEQFF. Here the CDR3 DNA reads TGTGCCAGCAGCTACGAAGCGGGGTATGAAGCCTACAATGAGCAGTTCTTC.

The chain is built from TRBV6-5 and TRBJ1-6, with no clear D. V shed 2 bases and J shed 6 bases, with 11 bases lying between them. The CDR3 runs 15 residues. CDR1 and CDR2 from the germline V gene are MNHEY and SVGAGI. The CDR3 coding sequence is TGTGCCAGCAGTTACGGGTCCAAAAGTAATTCACCCCTCCACTTT. Translation gives CASSYGSKSNSPLHF.

In its sample, this clonotype was seen once. The genes are TRBV5-1 and TRBJ1-2, with D uncertain. CDR1 and CDR2 from the germline V gene are SGHRS and YFSETQ. Trimming took 0 bases from V and 4 from J, leaving 7 bases between them. The CDR3 runs 13 residues. CDR3 residues: CASSLETAYGYTF. The CDR3 DNA follows: TGCGCCAGCAGCTTGGAAACAGCCTATGGCTACACCTTC.

The J gene is TRBJ1-4, the V gene TRBV6-5, with D tentatively TRBD1 (5 bases). Germline lookup yields CDR1 MNHEY and CDR2 SVGAGI. The CDR3 extends over 15 amino acids. V was cut by 5 bases and J by 8 bases, with 18 bases left in between. CDR3 amino acids: CASSPGVRGPEKLFF. DNA for the CDR3: TGTGCCAGCAGTCCCGGGGTTCGGGGACCAGAAAAACTGTTTTTT.

V is TRBV5-6 and J is TRBJ1-2, with D unclear. CDR1 and CDR2 from the germline V gene are SGHDT and YYEEEE. The V and J ends lost 4 bases and 8 bases respectively, with 21 bases between them. The CDR3 spans 15 residues. The CDR3 is CASSQTLRLERGYTF. For the CDR3, the DNA is TGTGCCAGCAGCCAAACCCTTCGTCTCGAGAGGGGCTACACCTTC.

The chain combines TRBV29-1 with TRBJ2-1; D remains ambiguous. Germline CDR1 is SQVTM and CDR2 is ANQGSEA. This CDR3 has 12 amino acids. The ends were cut back, 3 bases at V and 6 bases at J, with 9 bases in the middle. The CDR3 sequence is CSVDSAGNEQFF. CDR3 in DNA: TGCAGCGTTGATTCAGCCGGCAATGAGCAGTTCTTC.

The CDR3 DNA follows: TGCAGTGCTAGAGTGAGACAGGGTGCAGGGGAGACCCAGTACTTC. It encodes CSARVRQGAGETQYF. The chain carries TRBV20-1 and TRBJ2-5; TRBD1 agrees at 7 bases. This CDR3 spans 15 amino acids. Germline CDR1 reads DFQATT; CDR2 reads SNEGSKA (reference sequence). V lost 1 base to trimming and J lost 5 bases; unmatched junction nucleotides: 10.

This clonotype was recorded only once. The chain links TRBV27 to TRBJ2-7; possible D gene TRBD1, 5 bases. Germline V gene data show CDR1 as MNHEY and CDR2 as SMNVEV (reference sequence). The V end was cut by 4 bases, the J end by 0 bases, with 13 bases between. CDR3 length equals 15 residues. The DNA for the CDR3 is TGTGCCAGCAGTTCACGACAGTACAGCTCCTACGAGCAGTACTTC. Encoded protein: CASSSRQYSSYEQYF.

This clonotype showed up just once. The chain couples TRBV27 to TRBJ2-5, with 7 bases identical to TRBD1. The CDR3 consists of 14 residues. CDR1 MNHEY and CDR2 SMNVEV come from the germline V gene (reference sequence). V lost 5 bases to trimming and J lost 9 bases; unmatched junction nucleotides: 12. The CDR3 DNA follows: TGTGCCAGCAGTCTTCGGACAGGCCTGGGGGCCCAGTACTTC. Its translation: CASSLRTGLGAQYF.